The clone carrying this T cell receptor (beta chain) was observed a few times. The record originates from a study of CD8 T cells in ankylosing spondylitis. This CDR3 has 14 amino acids. With 4 bases clipped from V and 4 bases from J, the junction kept 7 bases outside the gene matches. Per the germline V gene, CDR1 is SGHTA and CDR2 is FQGNSA. TCRdb re-called the 5' RACE reads through MiXCR, storing one row per CDR3 protein. The sample includes about 130,000 distinct CDR3 sequences, 9.3% seen only once; the top ten take 3% to 4%. The sample comprised blood, either unsorted or a sorted T cell fraction (not recorded which). The clonotype was recovered from a male donor with ankylosing spondylitis or in good health (not recorded which). The chain employs TRBV7-2 and TRBJ2-7; 7 bases are shared with TRBD1. CDR3 coding DNA: TGTGCCAGCAGCTCGACAGGGCTGGGGTACGAGCAGTACTTC. It encodes CASSSTGLGYEQYF.